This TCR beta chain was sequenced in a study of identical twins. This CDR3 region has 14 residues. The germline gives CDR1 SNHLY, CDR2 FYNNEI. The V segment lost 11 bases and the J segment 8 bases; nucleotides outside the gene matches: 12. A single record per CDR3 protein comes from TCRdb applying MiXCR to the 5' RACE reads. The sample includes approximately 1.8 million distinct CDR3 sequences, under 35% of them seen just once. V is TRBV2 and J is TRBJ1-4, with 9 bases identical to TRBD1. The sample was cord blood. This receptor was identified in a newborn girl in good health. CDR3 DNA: TGTGCCTGCACCGTAACAGGGGGCGCCGAAAAACTGTTTTTT. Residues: CACTVTGGAEKLFF.